Following are 23 T cell receptor beta chains from one sample sequenced in a study of OX40 agonist ivuxolimab in advanced cancers. Some clones are missing from TCRdb's copy, which holds only in-frame ones; the method was immunoSEQ multiplex PCR. The table shows 60,000 to 75,000 clones, with around 88% occurring only once. The sequences come from CD4+ or CD8+ T cells sorted from blood, collected in a trial of the OX40 agonist ivuxolimab. All receptors derive from an adult with an advanced solid tumor such as melanoma, head and neck, liver or kidney cancer.

V gene TRBV30 combines with J gene TRBJ1-1, with 10 bases identical to TRBD1. CDR3 length: 17 amino acids. V was pared by 2 bases and J by 2 bases, with 11 bases of the junction left unmatched. Germline CDR1 reads GTSNPN; CDR2 reads SVGIG (reference sequence). The CDR3 spells CAWSRGRQGAGNTEAFF. The CDR3 bases are TGTGCCTGGAGTAGGGGACGACAGGGGGCAGGAAACACTGAAGCTTTCTTT.

The CDR3 is CASSKVVGVVEELFF. The CDR3 region has the DNA TGTGCCAGCAGCAAAGTAGTGGGGGTGGTTGAGGAGCTGTTTTTT. The gene calls are TRBV21-1 and TRBJ2-2. TRBV21-1 has pseudogene status. This CDR3 comprises 15 residues.

In its sample, this clone was seen a few times. The rearrangement joins TRBV19 to TRBJ2-5, with TRBD1 as a possible D gene (6 bases). V was pared by 8 bases and J by 2 bases, with 6 bases between. The CDR3 spans 11 residues. Germline V gene sequence: CDR1 LNHDA, CDR2 SQIVND (reference sequence). The CDR3 coding sequence is TGTGCCAGTGGACAGCAAGAGACCCAGTACTTC. As protein: CASGQQETQYF.

The chain has TRBV18 and TRBJ2-1; D might be TRBD1 (5 bases). V was cut by 2 bases and J by 2 bases, with 13 bases left in between. The V gene's germline CDR1 is KGHSH and CDR2 LQKENI. The CDR3 extends over 16 amino acids. CDR3 sequence reads: CASSPTSQATYNEQFF. The CDR3 DNA is TGTGCCAGCTCACCAACTTCACAGGCAACCTACAATGAGCAGTTCTTC.

The chain recombines TRBV5-1 with TRBJ2-1, with D perhaps matching TRBD2 (6 bases). Trimming stripped 5 bases from V and 0 bases from J, with 12 bases between. Germline V gene sequence: CDR1 SGHRS, CDR2 YFSETQ. The CDR3 totals 15 residues. This chain's CDR3 is CASSGGGHSYNEQFF. The CDR3 DNA follows: TGCGCCAGCAGTGGGGGAGGTCACTCCTACAATGAGCAGTTCTTC.

This sequence joins TRBV10-3 and TRBJ2-3; D gene unclear. Germline V CDR1 and CDR2: ENHRY, SYGVKD. The CDR3 covers 11 residues. V gave up 10 bases and J gave up 0 bases, with 5 bases separating them. CDR3 DNA: TGTGCCACCCACAGCACAGATACGCAGTATTTT. It codes for CATHSTDTQYF.

The chain is built from TRBV2 and TRBJ2-3, with D perhaps matching TRBD1 (6 bases). Trimming stripped 6 bases from V and 0 bases from J, with 10 bases between. The germline V gene encodes CDR1 SNHLY and CDR2 FYNNEI. CDR3 length: 14 residues. As DNA, the CDR3 is TGTGCCAGCAGGGACAGTTCTAGCACAGATACGCAGTATTTT. It yields the protein CASRDSSSTDTQYF.

This rearrangement joins TRBV15 to TRBJ2-3; tentative D call: TRBD2 (5 bases). The CDR3 contains 15 residues. Germline assignment: CDR1 LNHNV and CDR2 YYDKDF (reference sequence). V lost 5 bases and J lost 4, with 16 bases in between. CDR3 loop: CATSEGKGRSDTQYF. The CDR3 nucleotides are TGTGCCACCAGCGAGGGCAAAGGAAGATCAGATACGCAGTATTTT.

V and J are TRBV28 and TRBJ2-7; 8 nucleotides agree with TRBD1. V lost 7 bases, J lost 0 bases, and 8 bases stayed unmatched. The CDR3 contains 15 residues. Germline loops: CDR1 MDHEN, CDR2 SYDVKM. The chain's CDR3 is CASNPGGPSSYEQYF. As DNA, the CDR3 is TGTGCCAGCAACCCAGGGGGCCCTAGCTCCTACGAGCAGTACTTC.

The chain uses TRBV28 and TRBJ2-3; 12 bases map to TRBD2. In germline, CDR1 is MDHEN, CDR2 SYDVKM. This CDR3 has 15 residues. With V trimmed by 7 bases and J by 2 bases, 4 bases remained unmatched. CDR3: CASNPSGGATDTQYF. The CDR3 nucleotides read TGTGCCAGCAACCCTAGCGGGGGGGCCACAGATACGCAGTATTTT.

This clone was recorded a few times. The chain links TRBV7-2 to TRBJ2-5, with D unresolved. This CDR3 spans 12 amino acids. Trimming stripped 4 bases from V and 5 bases from J, with 8 bases between. Germline CDR1 and CDR2: SGHTA and FQGNSA. The DNA for the CDR3 is TGTGCCAGCAGCTACCATTCGGAGACCCAGTACTTC. It codes for CASSYHSETQYF.

V usage is TRBV2 and J usage is TRBJ2-5; a weak D match, TRBD2 (6 bases). Trimming took off 4 bases at V and 4 bases at J, with 19 bases between the two ends. The CDR3 runs 16 residues. Germline CDR1 is SNHLY and CDR2 is FYNNEI. CDR3 protein: CASSVGGTAPRETQYF. The CDR3 nucleotides read TGTGCCAGCAGTGTTGGGGGGACGGCACCCAGAGAGACCCAGTACTTC. The complete variable domain, with remaining parts taken from reference TRBV2 and TRBJ2-5, reads EPEVTQTPSHQVTQMGQEVILRCVPISNHLYFYWYRQILGQKVEFLVSFYNNEISEKSEIFDDQFSVERPDGSNFTLKIRSTKLEDSAMYFCASSVGGTAPRETQYFGPGTRLLVL.

In its sample, this clone was seen a few times. The chain is built from TRBV9 and TRBJ2-5; unclear D gene. The CDR3 is made up of 10 amino acids. The V end was cut by 4 bases, the J end by 7 bases, with 5 bases between. The germline gives CDR1 SGDLS, CDR2 YYNGEE. The chain's CDR3 is CASSYGTQYF. The CDR3 nucleotides are TGTGCCAGCAGCTATGGGACCCAGTACTTC.

The J gene is TRBJ2-1, the V gene TRBV18, with D perhaps being TRBD1 or TRBD2 (5 bases each). The germline V gene encodes CDR1 KGHSH and CDR2 LQKENI. The CDR3 consists of 12 residues. The V end lost 3 bases, the J end lost 13 bases, and 13 bases lay between the germline ends. This chain's CDR3 is CASSPGTFAQFF. The CDR3, as DNA: TGTGCCAGCTCACCCGGGACCTTCGCCCAGTTCTTC.

The V and J genes are TRBV5-1 and TRBJ2-2; 11 bases agree with TRBD2. Germline CDR1 and CDR2: SGHRS and YFSETQ. V lost 4 bases, J lost 1 base, and 3 bases stayed unmatched. This CDR3 comprises 16 residues. The CDR3 here is CASSRGLAENTGELFF. For the CDR3, the DNA is TGCGCCAGCAGCCGGGGACTAGCGGAGAACACCGGGGAGCTGTTTTTT. The full variable domain, completed using reference TRBV5-1 and TRBJ2-2, is KAGVTQTPRYLIKTRGQQVTLSCSPISGHRSVSWYQQTPGQGLQFLFEYFSETQRNKGNFPGRFSGRQFSNSRSEMNVSTLELGDSALYLCASSRGLAENTGELFFGEGSRLTVL.

The gene calls are TRBV6-8 and TRBJ1-5, with TRBD1 matching over 8 bases. The CDR3 has 14 residues. CDR1 MNHGY and CDR2 SAAAGT come from the germline V gene. V trimming: 5 bases; J trimming: 4 bases; junction bases outside the gene matches: 4. CDR3 loop: CASSRTGLNQPQHF. The CDR3 nucleotides read TGTGCCAGCAGTAGGACAGGGTTAAATCAGCCCCAGCATTTT.

V and J are TRBV5-5 and TRBJ1-2; 8 bases are a match to TRBD1. J lost 4 bases, V lost 0 bases, and 5 bases had no gene match. CDR3 length equals 15 residues. Per germline, CDR1 SGHKS and CDR2 YYEKEE (reference sequence). The CDR3 reads CASSLAPGGTYGYTF. The CDR3 nucleotides are TGTGCCAGCAGCTTGGCCCCAGGGGGCACCTATGGCTACACCTTC. The complete variable domain, with remaining parts taken from reference TRBV5-5 and TRBJ1-2, reads DAGVTQSPTHLIKTRGQQVTLRCSPISGHKSVSWYQQVLGQGPQFIFQYYEKEERGRGNFPDRFSARQFPNYSSELNVNALLLGDSALYLCASSLAPGGTYGYTFGSGTRLTVV.

J is TRBJ1-1 and V is TRBV2, with no clear D. The CDR3 has 16 residues. Trimming shortened V by 5 bases and J by 1 base, and 17 bases separated the two germline ends. Germline V gene lookup returns CDR1 SNHLY and CDR2 FYNNEI. The CDR3: CASSPRLGSSNTEAFF. The CDR3 nucleotides are TGTGCCAGCAGTCCCCGGCTAGGGTCATCGAACACTGAAGCTTTCTTT.

The V and J genes are TRBV7-3 and TRBJ2-7; 8 bases line up with TRBD2. CDR1 SGHTA and CDR2 FQGTGA come from the germline V gene. This CDR3 comprises 16 residues. V gave up 5 bases and J gave up 3 bases; unmatched junction bases: 12. The CDR3: CASSLAGTRLFYEQYF. CDR3 nucleotides: TGTGCCAGCAGCCTCGCCGGGACTAGATTGTTCTACGAGCAGTACTTC.

The chain recombines TRBV5-1 with TRBJ2-2; D call uncertain. Germline assignment: CDR1 SGHRS and CDR2 YFSETQ. CDR3 length: 13 residues. V lost 4 bases to trimming and J lost 4 bases, with 8 bases between them. CDR3 sequence reads: CASSPEVTGELFF. DNA of the CDR3: TGCGCCAGCAGCCCCGAGGTCACCGGGGAGCTGTTTTTT.

The chain employs TRBV11-2 and TRBJ2-3; D call uncertain. The CDR3 runs 15 residues. V lost 2 bases and J lost 0, with 9 bases in between. CDR1 SGHAT and CDR2 FQNNGV come from the germline V gene. The CDR3 loop is CASSLRGFSTDTQYF. In nucleotides, the CDR3 is TGTGCCAGCAGCTTACGCGGATTTAGCACAGATACGCAGTATTTT.

V is TRBV11-1 and J is TRBJ2-1, with a weak D call TRBD1 (5 bases). Trimming left V 5 bases short and J 4 bases short, with 12 bases between. CDR1 SGHAT and CDR2 FQDESV come from the germline V gene (reference sequence). The CDR3 totals 14 residues. This CDR3 reads CASSLRQTYNEQFF. The CDR3 bases are TGTGCCAGCAGCCTTCGACAGACATACAATGAGCAGTTCTTC.

The gene calls are TRBV11-1 and TRBJ2-7, with TRBD1 matching over 7 bases. V gave up 0 bases and J gave up 3 bases; unmatched junction bases: 8. The CDR3 covers 16 residues. Germline CDR1 and CDR2: SGHAT and FQDESV (reference sequence). DNA for the CDR3: TGTGCCAGCAGCTTAGCCTCGGGACAGACAATCTACGAGCAGTACTTC. Encoded protein: CASSLASGQTIYEQYF. Filled out from reference TRBV11-1 and TRBJ2-7, the complete variable domain reads EAEVAQSPRYKITEKSQAVAFWCDPISGHATLYWYRQILGQGPELLVQFQDESVVDDSQLPKDRFSAERLKGVDSTLKIQPAELGDSAMYLCASSLASGQTIYEQYFGPGTRLTVT.